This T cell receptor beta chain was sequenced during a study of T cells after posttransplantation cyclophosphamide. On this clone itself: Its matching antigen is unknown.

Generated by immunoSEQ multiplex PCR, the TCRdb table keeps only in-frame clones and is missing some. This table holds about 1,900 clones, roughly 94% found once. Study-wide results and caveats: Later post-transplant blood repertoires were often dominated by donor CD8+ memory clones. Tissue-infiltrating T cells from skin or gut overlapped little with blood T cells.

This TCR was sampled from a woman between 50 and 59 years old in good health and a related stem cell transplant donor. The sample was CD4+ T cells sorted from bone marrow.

CDR3 in DNA: TGTGCCAGTAGTATAGGGGAGCGGAGTAGCACAGATACGCAGTATTTT. This sequence encodes CASSIGERSSTDTQYF. This chain links TRBV19 with TRBJ2-3; D is possibly TRBD2 (5 bases). CDR3 length: 16 residues. V was shortened by 1 base and J by 0 bases, with 11 bases between the two germline ends. Germline V gene data show CDR1 as LNHDA and CDR2 as SQIVND (reference sequence).